Listed here are 32 T cell receptor beta chains from one sample, sequenced in a study of shared clonotypes between healthy human individuals. Libraries were prepared by immunoSEQ multiplex PCR; TCRdb keeps only in-frame clonotypes and omits some of them. The repertoire consists of about 2.4 million clones, with approximately 90% occurring once and the leading ten covering roughly 0.14%. Sequencing used naive CD4+ T cells sorted from blood. As for subset: CD45RA+ positively selected. These receptor sequences come from a man younger than 35 in good health.

The rearrangement links TRBV29-1 to TRBJ2-5; D unclear. The J call may be wrong; the DNA end is better matched by TRBJ2-7. Germline CDR1 reads SQVTM; CDR2 reads ANQGSEA. This CDR3 has 14 amino acids. CDR3 sequence reads: CSASFVAPVYEQYF. In DNA form, the CDR3 reads TGCAGCGCCAGCTTCGTGGCACCGGTCTACGAGCAGTACTTC.

V usage is TRBV6-6 and J usage is TRBJ2-3; possible D gene TRBD2, 6 bases. The CDR3 runs 15 residues. The germline V gene has CDR1 MNHNY and CDR2 SVGAGI (reference sequence). V lost 6 bases to trimming and J lost 0 bases, with 13 bases between them. In DNA form, the CDR3 reads TGTGCCAGCAGCCCTCTAGCGCTTAGCACAGATACGCAGTATTTT. It codes for CASSPLALSTDTQYF.

The rearrangement uses TRBV5-6 and TRBJ2-3, with D perhaps TRBD1 or TRBD2 (7 bases each). The CDR3 is made up of 16 amino acids. Germline V CDR1 and CDR2: SGHDT, YYEEEE. V lost 7 bases and J lost 1, with 19 bases in between. The CDR3 sequence: CASLQGGGRGTDTQYF. CDR3 nucleotide sequence: TGTGCCAGCCTCCAGGGGGGGGGCCGCGGCACAGATACGCAGTATTTT.

This clone was observed a single time. The same CDR3 arises from other DNA sequences in this sample as well. This chain joins TRBV5-1 and TRBJ2-6; the D call may be TRBD1 or TRBD2 (5 bases each). Germline CDR1 SGHRS, CDR2 YFSETQ. Trimming pared 0 bases from V and 0 bases from J, leaving 7 bases between. The CDR3 loop spans 16 amino acids. The DNA of the CDR3 is TGCGCCAGCAGCTTGGAGGGGAGCTCTGGGGCCAACGTCCTGACTTTC. Protein sequence: CASSLEGSSGANVLTF.

The genes are TRBV6-5 and TRBJ2-5, with 13 bases lining up with TRBD2. This CDR3 spans 15 amino acids. Germline V gene sequence: CDR1 MNHEY, CDR2 SVGAGI. With V trimmed by 6 bases and J by 5 bases, 6 bases remained unmatched. CDR3 nucleotide sequence: TGTGCCAGCAGAAAGGGACTAGCGGGACCGGAGACCCAGTACTTC. Residues: CASRKGLAGPETQYF.

V usage is TRBV7-2 and J usage is TRBJ1-4; D ambiguous. Between the trimmed V and J ends, which lost 4 bases and 4 bases, there was a span of 7 bases. This CDR3 is 13 amino acids long. The germline V gene has CDR1 SGHTA and CDR2 FQGNSA. Written as DNA, the CDR3 is TGTGCCAGCAGCTCAACCCGTAATGAAAAACTGTTTTTT. This translates into CASSSTRNEKLFF.

A note on this clone: Other DNA sequences in this sample translate to the same CDR3. The genes are TRBV27 and TRBJ1-2; possibly TRBD1 for D (5 bases). This CDR3 spans 14 amino acids. CDR1 and CDR2 (germline): MNHEY, SMNVEV (reference sequence). V was pared by 5 bases and J by 2 bases, with 12 bases between. CDR3 residues: CASSSGQGNYGYTF. CDR3 nucleotide sequence: TGTGCCAGCAGTAGTGGTCAGGGAAACTATGGCTACACCTTC.

The chain couples TRBV25-1 to TRBJ1-6; no clear D. V was cut by 4 bases and J by 1 base, with 8 bases left in between. This CDR3 has 15 residues. CDR1 MGHDK and CDR2 SYGVNS come from the germline V gene. CDR3 sequence: CASSGGSSYNSPLHF. CDR3 bases: TGTGCCAGCAGTGGAGGAAGTTCCTATAATTCACCCCTCCACTTT.

The CDR3 nucleotides read TGTGCCTGGAGTCCAGCCCTACCTGAAGCTTTCTTT. This sequence encodes CAWSPALPEAFF. V and J are TRBV30 and TRBJ1-1, with D unresolved. V gave up 2 bases and J gave up 6 bases, with 10 bases separating them. Germline CDR1 GTSNPN, CDR2 SVGIG (reference sequence). The CDR3 is 12 residues long.

CDR3 in amino acids: CASSPLGQPTFEQYF. The CDR3 DNA reads as TGTGCCAGCAGCCCCCTGGGACAGCCTACCTTCGAGCAGTACTTC. The chain employs TRBV7-2 and TRBJ2-7, with 7 nucleotides matching TRBD1. The CDR3 has 15 residues. Germline V lookup: CDR1 SGHTA, CDR2 FQGNSA. J gave up 6 bases and V 5 bases, and 13 bases lay outside the gene matches.

The V and J genes are TRBV9 and TRBJ1-2; 11 positions match TRBD1. The junction had 6 bases not matched to a gene; V was cut back by 0 bases and J by 8 bases. CDR1 is SGDLS, CDR2 YYNGEE, per germline. The CDR3 has 15 amino acids. The CDR3 reads CASSVDGQGAGGYTF. The DNA for the CDR3 is TGTGCCAGCAGCGTAGATGGACAGGGGGCTGGCGGCTACACCTTC.

The V and J genes are TRBV19 and TRBJ2-1, with 8 nucleotides matching TRBD1. V shed 3 bases, J shed 8 bases, and the junction held 6 bases outside the gene matches. CDR3 length: 14 amino acids. Germline CDR1 LNHDA, CDR2 SQIVND (reference sequence). DNA of the CDR3: TGTGCCAGTAGTATGGGAGGACAGGGCGATGAGCAGTTCTTC. Translation: CASSMGGQGDEQFF.

The genes are TRBV10-3 and TRBJ2-5, with TRBD2 matching 8 bases. Trimming removed 8 bases from V and 2 bases from J; junction bases left unmatched: 4. The CDR3 is 13 residues long. CDR1 is ENHRY, CDR2 SYGVKD, per germline. The CDR3: CAIGGRIQETQYF. The CDR3 bases are TGTGCCATCGGCGGGAGGATACAAGAGACCCAGTACTTC.

V is TRBV9 and J is TRBJ2-3; perhaps TRBD2 as D (5 bases). The CDR3 length is 16 residues. V was clipped by 0 bases and J by 0 bases, with 11 bases between them. Germline V lookup: CDR1 SGDLS, CDR2 YYNGEE. The CDR3 coding sequence is TGTGCCAGCAGCGTAGGAGCGCTAGCAAGCACAGATACGCAGTATTTT. Its protein is CASSVGALASTDTQYF.

The rearrangement uses TRBV18 and TRBJ2-7; 12 nucleotides match TRBD2. CDR3 size: 15 residues. Germline V gives CDR1 KGHSH, CDR2 LQKENI. Germline trimming cut 6 bases from V and 9 bases from J; bases unmatched to any gene: 12. The CDR3 sequence is CASSHRTSGAKGQYF. The CDR3 DNA follows: TGTGCCAGCTCTCATAGGACTAGCGGGGCGAAGGGGCAGTACTTC.

This rearrangement joins TRBV9 to TRBJ2-1; 8 bases line up with TRBD2. With V trimmed by 5 bases and J by 8 bases, 12 bases remained unmatched. This CDR3 region has 15 residues. In germline, CDR1 is SGDLS, CDR2 YYNGEE. The CDR3 loop is CASRPGGPGWDEQFF. The CDR3 bases are TGTGCCAGCAGGCCGGGAGGGCCCGGTTGGGATGAGCAGTTCTTC.

The chain carries TRBV28 and TRBJ1-3; D gene uncertain. The CDR3 is 12 amino acids. Trimming took 5 bases from V and 1 from J, leaving 3 bases between them. Germline CDR1 is MDHEN and CDR2 is SYDVKM. DNA of the CDR3: TGTGCCAGCAGTCCATCTGGAAACACCATATATTTT. The encoded protein is CASSPSGNTIYF.

CDR3 sequence: CAISESGEHGYTF. The CDR3 coding sequence is TGTGCCATCAGTGAGTCCGGGGAGCATGGCTACACCTTC. The chain employs TRBV10-3 and TRBJ1-2; D unresolved. Trimming cost V 0 bases and J 6 bases, with 8 bases left between them. The CDR3 runs 13 residues. Germline V lookup: CDR1 ENHRY, CDR2 SYGVKD.

This chain uses TRBV9 with TRBJ1-4; D remains unclear. CDR3 length: 14 amino acids. Germline V gives CDR1 SGDLS, CDR2 YYNGEE. The V and J ends lost 0 bases and 8 bases respectively, with 11 bases between them. The CDR3 nucleotides are TGTGCCAGCAGCGTAGATCCGTCGGACGAAAAACTGTTTTTT. This codes for CASSVDPSDEKLFF. Together with reference TRBV9 and TRBJ1-4, the CDR3 gives the full variable domain: DSGVTQTPKHLITATGQRVTLRCSPRSGDLSVYWYQQSLDQGLQFLIQYYNGEERAKGNILERFSAQQFPDLHSELNLSSLELGDSALYFCASSVDPSDEKLFFGSGTQLSVL.

The J gene is TRBJ2-5, the V gene TRBV6-1; a possible D gene is TRBD2 (5 bases). CDR3 length: 15 residues. V gave up 1 base and J gave up 2 bases, with 11 bases separating them. Germline lookup yields CDR1 MNHNS and CDR2 SASEGT. The CDR3 here is CASSEGVTRQETQYF. Written as DNA, the CDR3 is TGTGCCAGCAGTGAAGGGGTTACTAGACAAGAGACCCAGTACTTC.

The chain uses TRBV11-3 and TRBJ2-3; 10 bases fit TRBD2. J gave up 4 bases and V 4 bases, and 11 bases lay outside the gene matches. This CDR3 has 17 residues. Germline CDR1 and CDR2: SGHNT and YENEEA. The CDR3 spells CASSSSSSGRPADTQYF. CDR3 bases: TGTGCCAGCAGCTCATCATCTAGCGGGAGACCCGCAGATACGCAGTATTTT.

This sequence joins TRBV7-3 and TRBJ2-1; 9 bases fit TRBD2. The CDR3 length is 15 residues. V lost 4 bases to trimming and J lost 6 bases; unmatched junction nucleotides: 7. Germline lookup yields CDR1 SGHTA and CDR2 FQGTGA. CDR3 sequence (DNA): TGTGCCAGCAGCTCCCTAGCGGGGTTCATCAATGAGCAGTTCTTC. It codes for CASSSLAGFINEQFF.

This chain joins TRBV5-4 and TRBJ2-3; 10 nucleotides line up with TRBD2. The CDR3 is 19 amino acids. Germline V CDR1 and CDR2: SGHNT, YYREEE (reference sequence). V dropped 4 bases and J dropped 0; count of bases not matched to a gene: 14. The CDR3 protein is CASSPPGLAGVTSTDTQYF. The CDR3 bases are TGTGCCAGCAGCCCGCCAGGGCTAGCGGGGGTAACTAGCACAGATACGCAGTATTTT.

This rearrangement joins TRBV28 to TRBJ1-5; D uncertain. The ends were cut back, 2 bases at V and 0 bases at J, with 8 bases in the middle. In germline, CDR1 is MDHEN, CDR2 SYDVKM. The CDR3 runs 15 residues. Written as DNA, the CDR3 is TGTGCCAGCAGTTTAAGGCTCAATAGCAATCAGCCCCAGCATTTT. It encodes CASSLRLNSNQPQHF.

The chain joins TRBV5-1 to TRBJ2-3; 9 bases line up with TRBD2. CDR3 length equals 16 residues. Germline loops: CDR1 SGHRS, CDR2 YFSETQ. J was trimmed by 0 bases and V by 4 bases; bases with no gene match: 6. DNA of the CDR3: TGCGCCAGCAGCACTGGCGGGGGGGCTAGCACAGATACGCAGTATTTT. Translating it yields CASSTGGGASTDTQYF.

CDR3: CASSPGGKTYEQYF. In nucleotides, the CDR3 is TGTGCCAGCAGCCCCGGGGGGAAAACCTACGAGCAGTACTTC. The V gene is TRBV7-3, the J gene TRBJ2-7; 7 bases are a match to TRBD2. J gave up 2 bases and V 5 bases, and 6 bases lay outside the gene matches. The CDR3 sequence is 14 residues long. Germline V CDR1 and CDR2: SGHTA, FQGTGA.

V and J are TRBV4-1 and TRBJ1-4; D is unclear. Germline V lookup: CDR1 MGHRA, CDR2 YSYEKL. Between the trimmed V and J ends, which lost 1 base and 8 bases, there was a span of 20 bases. This CDR3 region has 17 residues. The CDR3 nucleotides are TGCGCCAGCAGCCAAGTAGTGATGGGAATCCGAAGGGAAAAACTGTTTTTT. Protein: CASSQVVMGIRREKLFF.

On this clone: This CDR3 is also generated by other DNA sequences in the sample. The chain employs TRBV5-4 and TRBJ2-6; D might be TRBD1 or TRBD2, each matching 6 bases. The length of the CDR3 is 15 residues. Trimming took off 2 bases at V and 3 bases at J, with 9 bases between the two ends. Germline assignment: CDR1 SGHNT and CDR2 YYREEE (reference sequence). The CDR3 spells CASSLGGSGANVLTF. DNA for the CDR3: TGTGCCAGCAGCTTAGGGGGGAGTGGGGCCAACGTCCTGACTTTC.

This clone occurred a few times. This chain connects TRBV18 to TRBJ1-2, with no clear D. The CDR3 runs to 16 residues. Germline values: CDR1 KGHSH, CDR2 LQKENI. The V end lost 4 bases, the J end lost 4 bases, and 19 bases lay between the germline ends. CDR3 residues: CASSLNEGGSGYGYTF. CDR3 nucleotides: TGTGCCAGCTCACTTAATGAGGGTGGGAGCGGCTATGGCTACACCTTC.

This clone showed up just once. The chain recombines TRBV14 with TRBJ2-7; TRBD2 aligns across 9 bases. Germline values: CDR1 SGHDN, CDR2 FVKESK. V lost 3 bases and J lost 2; bases outside the gene matches: 8. This CDR3 comprises 16 residues. In DNA form, the CDR3 reads TGTGCCAGCAGCCATTCGCTAGCGGGATACCCCTACGAGCAGTACTTC. Protein: CASSHSLAGYPYEQYF.

Remarks on this clone: Other DNA sequences in the same sample also yield this CDR3. The chain recombines TRBV6-5 with TRBJ1-2; TRBD1 agrees at 8 bases. Germline assignment: CDR1 MNHEY and CDR2 SVGAGI. The CDR3 is 12 residues long. The trim removed 6 bases at V and 8 bases at J, leaving 5 bases unmatched. CDR3 DNA: TGTGCCAGCAGCTTGGACAGGGACGGCTACACCTTC. Translation: CASSLDRDGYTF.

The sample holds one count of this clone. The V and J genes are TRBV10-3 and TRBJ1-2; D is unclear. CDR1 is ENHRY and CDR2 is SYGVKD in the germline V gene. This CDR3 spans 15 amino acids. Trimming cost V 2 bases and J 4 bases, with 14 bases left between them. CDR3 nucleotide sequence: TGTGCCATCAGTGAGGCTCCTAGAAATCCCTATGGCTACACCTTC. This encodes CAISEAPRNPYGYTF.